This passage covers 3 T cell receptor beta chains from one sample sequenced in a study of cytomegalovirus exposure and HLA in healthy donors. It was with 60 Vbeta and 13 Jbeta primers that the PCR ran. The table came from immunoSEQ multiplex PCR; TCRdb's copy has only in-frame clones and leaves some out. The repertoire has approximately 98,000 clones, about 74% of them found once; the top ten carry roughly 1.8%. Sequencing was carried out using PBMCs. Receptors were obtained from a male donor in good health and CMV-seronegative.

The rearrangement uses TRBV4-3 and TRBJ1-4, with D possibly TRBD1 on 6 matching bases. Germline V gives CDR1 LGHNA, CDR2 YSLEER. The CDR3 loop spans 17 amino acids. The V gene lost 0 bases and the J gene lost 2 bases, with 13 bases spanning the gap. This CDR3 reads CASSQDLQGATNEKLFF. Written as DNA, the CDR3 is TGCGCCAGCAGCCAAGATCTACAGGGAGCGACTAATGAAAAACTGTTTTTT.

V gene TRBV4-1 combines with J gene TRBJ1-2; no clear D gene. CDR3 length equals 14 residues. Germline assignment: CDR1 MGHRA and CDR2 YSYEKL. Trimming took off 2 bases at V and 6 bases at J, with 13 bases between the two ends. In DNA form, the CDR3 reads TGCGCCAGCAGCCAAAAACCAGGAGGAAATGGCTACACCTTC. Residues: CASSQKPGGNGYTF.

The table lists this clone with a few counts. This chain joins TRBV30 and TRBJ1-2; D unclear. The CDR3 covers 10 residues. Germline CDR1 is GTSNPN and CDR2 is SVGIG (reference sequence). CDR3 DNA sequence: TGTGTCTCCCTCCACAATGGCTACACCTTC. Translating gives CVSLHNGYTF.